The 22 T cell receptor beta chains below were found in one sample sequenced in a study of T cells in Graves' hyperthyroidism and ophthalmopathy. Amplification of TCR beta CDR3 regions was performed using RNA transcripts as template. HTBI primers were the set used in a first-round RT-PCR of the TCR CDR3. From the multiplex PCR reads, TCRdb called clonotypes with MiXCR, one entry per CDR3 protein. The sample includes 350,000 to 450,000 distinct CDR3 sequences, over 12% of them seen just once. Material: blood. The receptors were sampled from a man aged 45-65 years with Graves' ophthalmopathy.

There are a few counts of this clonotype. The chain employs TRBV9 and TRBJ2-5, with 8 bases fitting TRBD2. The CDR3 runs to 14 residues. V was clipped by 3 bases and J by 1 base; unmatched bases: 2. Germline V CDR1 and CDR2: SGDLS, YYNGEE. Written as DNA, the CDR3 is TGTGCCAGCAGCGGGGGACTAGTCCAAGAGACCCAGTACTTC. The encoded protein is CASSGGLVQETQYF.

Only a few counts were recorded for this clonotype. J is TRBJ2-3 and V is TRBV9; tentative D call: TRBD2 (6 bases). V lost 2 bases, J lost 2 bases, and 12 bases lay in between. The CDR3 runs 15 residues. Germline V gene sequence: CDR1 SGDLS, CDR2 YYNGEE. In DNA, the CDR3 is TGTGCCAGCAGCGTGCGGGGAAGAAACACAGATACGCAGTATTTT. Residues: CASSVRGRNTDTQYF.

The chain is built from TRBV5-6 and TRBJ2-7; D is possibly TRBD2 (5 bases). The CDR3 is made up of 13 amino acids. Germline V gene lookup returns CDR1 SGHDT and CDR2 YYEEEE. Trimming removed 4 bases from V and 7 bases from J, with 15 bases in between. The CDR3 coding sequence is TGTGCCAGCAGCCAGGACGTTTCGGGGGAGCAGTACTTC. This encodes CASSQDVSGEQYF.

This clonotype was recorded many times. This rearrangement joins TRBV12-3 or TRBV12-4 to TRBJ1-2; D gene uncertain. Trimming took 6 bases from V and 8 from J, leaving 10 bases between them. This CDR3 comprises 11 residues. CDR3 bases: TGTGCCAGCAGCACCCATAGGGGCTACACCTTC. This codes for CASSTHRGYTF.

This clonotype was counted between two and nine times. The V and J genes are TRBV10-2 and TRBJ2-3, with D tentatively TRBD2 (5 bases). Germline V gene data show CDR1 as WSHSY and CDR2 as SAAADI. The CDR3 length is 15 residues. The ends were cut back, 1 base at V and 1 base at J, with 9 bases in the middle. This CDR3 is CASSEWTAGTDTQYF. CDR3 DNA sequence: TGCGCCAGCAGTGAGTGGACTGCAGGCACAGATACGCAGTATTTT.

V usage is TRBV6-2 or TRBV6-3 and J usage is TRBJ1-6; 9 bases fit TRBD1. Germline loops: CDR1 MNHEY, CDR2 SVGEGT. The J segment lost 7 bases and the V segment lost 7 bases, leaving 5 bases of the junction unmatched. The CDR3 loop spans 14 amino acids. The CDR3: CASKSGTGNSPLHF. DNA for the CDR3: TGTGCCAGCAAATCCGGGACAGGGAATTCACCCCTCCACTTT.

There are many counts of this clonotype. The CDR3 nucleotides are TGTGCCAGCAGCGGATACAATGAGCAGTTCTTC. Its protein product is CASSGYNEQFF. This sequence joins TRBV7-9 and TRBJ2-1; D unresolved. Germline CDR1 SEHNR, CDR2 FQNEAQ (reference sequence). The CDR3 spans 11 residues. Trimming removed 5 bases at V and 4 bases at J, with 3 bases between.

This clonotype has a count of ten or more. The V call is TRBV30, the J call TRBJ2-2; no definite D call. V was pared by 2 bases and J by 5 bases, with 6 bases between. This CDR3 has 12 amino acids. CDR1 and CDR2 from the germline V gene are GTSNPN and SVGIG (reference sequence). Written as DNA, the CDR3 is TGTGCCTGGAGTTTGGATACCGGGGAGCTGTTTTTT. It specifies CAWSLDTGELFF.

This clonotype was observed at least ten times. The rearrangement links TRBV4-2 to TRBJ1-2, with D perhaps TRBD1 (5 bases). The length of the CDR3 is 16 residues. The germline V gene encodes CDR1 LGHNA and CDR2 YNFKEQ. Trimming took off 8 bases at V and 2 bases at J, with 21 bases between the two ends. The CDR3 protein is CASRPLLSRQNYGYTF. In DNA, the CDR3 is TGTGCCAGCCGACCACTGCTCTCAAGACAGAACTATGGCTACACCTTC.

On this clonotype: A much larger clone differs from this one at a single base, so this may be a read error. The gene calls are TRBV27 and TRBJ2-1; 7 bases match TRBD1. CDR3 length equals 16 residues. V shed 6 bases and J 7 bases; nucleotides not matched to a gene: 15. Per germline, CDR1 MNHEY and CDR2 SMNVEV (reference sequence). The CDR3 loop reads CASSPPTGNSINEQFF. The DNA for the CDR3 is TGTGCCAGCAGCCCCCCGACAGGGAACTCTATAAATGAGCAGTTCTTC.

This clonotype was picked up many times. J is TRBJ1-1 and V is TRBV6-1; D is ambiguous. From germline, CDR1 is MNHNS and CDR2 SASEGT. The CDR3 is 10 residues long. In DNA form, the CDR3 reads TGTGTAACTAAGAACACTGAAGCTTTCTTT. This gives the protein CVTKNTEAFF.

This clonotype was counted many times. The genes are TRBV7-9 and TRBJ2-3; the D gene is possibly TRBD1 (5 bases). The V and J ends lost 4 bases and 2 bases respectively, with 13 bases between them. In germline, CDR1 is SEHNR, CDR2 FQNEAQ (reference sequence). CDR3 length equals 15 residues. This CDR3 reads CASSSRTTITDTQYF. Here the CDR3 DNA reads TGTGCCAGCAGCTCCCGGACAACTATCACAGATACGCAGTATTTT. The whole variable domain, remainder taken from reference TRBV7-9 and TRBJ2-3, is DTGVSQNPRHKITKRGQNVTFRCDPISEHNRLYWYRQTLGQGPEFLTYFQNEAQLEKSRLLSDRFSAERPKGSFSTLEIQRTEQGDSAMYLCASSSRTTITDTQYFGPGTRLTVL.

This clonotype has at least ten counts. This chain joins TRBV7-9 and TRBJ2-5, with 7 nucleotides matching TRBD1. The CDR3 covers 17 residues. V lost 5 bases and J lost 5; bases outside the gene matches: 17. In germline, CDR1 is SEHNR, CDR2 FQNEAQ (reference sequence). CDR3 protein: CASSRFPQTGMGETQYF. The CDR3 nucleotides read TGTGCCAGCAGCCGCTTCCCCCAGACAGGGATGGGTGAGACCCAGTACTTC.

This clonotype was counted a few times. The V gene is TRBV27, the J gene TRBJ2-1; TRBD2 is a possible D gene (6 bases). This CDR3 has 16 amino acids. Trimming took off 0 bases at V and 0 bases at J, with 9 bases between the two ends. Germline CDR1 reads MNHEY; CDR2 reads SMNVEV (reference sequence). CDR3 amino acids: CASSLSSGSSYNEQFF. The CDR3 nucleotides are TGTGCCAGCAGTTTATCCTCCGGGAGCTCCTACAATGAGCAGTTCTTC.

As regards this clonotype: With a much larger clone just one base away, this may be a read error. This chain connects TRBV10-3 to TRBJ2-3, with TRBD2 matching 11 bases. CDR3 length: 14 amino acids. Per the germline V gene, CDR1 is ENHRY and CDR2 is SYGVKD. The CDR3 is CGIRPGTSGDTQYF. In DNA form, the CDR3 reads TGTGGCATCAGACCCGGGACTAGCGGAGATACGCAGTATTTT.

This clonotype has ten or more counts. The chain combines TRBV2 with TRBJ1-5, with unresolved D. V lost 2 bases and J lost 4, with 9 bases in between. The CDR3 covers 14 residues. CDR1 and CDR2 from the germline V gene are SNHLY and FYNNEI. DNA of the CDR3: TGTGCCAGCAGTGAATTTGGGGATAATCAGCCCCAGCATTTT. Amino acids: CASSEFGDNQPQHF.

With respect to this clonotype: A read error is possible here, since a much larger clone lies one base away. The V call is TRBV12-3 or TRBV12-4, the J call TRBJ2-2, with D perhaps TRBD2 (5 bases). Trimming removed 4 bases from V and 6 bases from J, with 18 bases in between. The CDR3 has 16 amino acids. The CDR3 loop reads CASSSSGVARAGELFF. The CDR3 DNA sequence: TGTGCCAGCAGTTCCTCCGGGGTAGCGCGCGCCGGGGAGCTGTTTTTT.

This clonotype was seen ten or more times. The chain recombines TRBV18 with TRBJ2-3; D may be TRBD1 (6 bases). V was clipped by 2 bases and J by 2 bases, with 11 bases between them. Germline lookup yields CDR1 KGHSH and CDR2 LQKENI. CDR3 length: 15 amino acids. This CDR3 is CASSPDRSFTDTQYF. The CDR3 bases are TGTGCCAGCTCACCAGACAGGTCTTTCACAGATACGCAGTATTTT.

As regards this clonotype: A much larger clone is a single base away; this may be a read error. The rearrangement uses TRBV3-1 and TRBJ1-3, with 7 bases matching TRBD1. The germline V gene encodes CDR1 LGHDT and CDR2 YNNKEL (reference sequence). The CDR3 runs 17 residues. The CDR3 DNA is TGTGCCAGCAGCCCCGGGACAGCCCGACCAACTGGAGACACCATATATTTT. Protein sequence: CASSPGTARPTGDTIYF. Variable domain in full (rest from reference TRBV3-1 and TRBJ1-3): DTAVSQTPKYLVTQMGNDKSIKCEQNLGHDTMYWYKQDSKKFLKIMFSYNNKELIINETVPNRFSPKSPDKAHLNLHINSLELGDSAVYFCASSPGTARPTGDTIYFGEGSWLTVV.

The CDR3 sequence is CASSQDITGVGEQYF. The CDR3 coding sequence is TGCGCCAGCAGCCAAGATATAACAGGGGTGGGCGAGCAGTACTTC. The chain joins TRBV4-1 to TRBJ2-7; 7 bases match TRBD1. Germline CDR1 MGHRA, CDR2 YSYEKL. The ends lost 0 bases at V and 6 bases at J; junction bases unmatched: 8. This CDR3 comprises 15 residues.

As regards this clonotype: With a much larger clone just one base away, this may be a read error. The chain uses TRBV20-1 and TRBJ1-2; D call uncertain. Germline V gives CDR1 DFQATT, CDR2 SNEGSKA (reference sequence). The CDR3 covers 11 residues. The CDR3 DNA sequence: TGCAGTGCTAACGACGGCTATGGCTACGCCTTC. Amino acids: CSANDGYGYAF.

This clonotype was seen many times. The chain carries TRBV12-3 or TRBV12-4 and TRBJ2-3; TRBD2 agrees at 7 bases. The CDR3 is 16 amino acids. J was trimmed by 0 bases and V by 6 bases; bases with no gene match: 9. The chain's CDR3 is CASRQAGRSSTDTQYF. Here the CDR3 DNA reads TGTGCCAGCAGGCAAGCGGGGAGGTCTAGCACAGATACGCAGTATTTT.